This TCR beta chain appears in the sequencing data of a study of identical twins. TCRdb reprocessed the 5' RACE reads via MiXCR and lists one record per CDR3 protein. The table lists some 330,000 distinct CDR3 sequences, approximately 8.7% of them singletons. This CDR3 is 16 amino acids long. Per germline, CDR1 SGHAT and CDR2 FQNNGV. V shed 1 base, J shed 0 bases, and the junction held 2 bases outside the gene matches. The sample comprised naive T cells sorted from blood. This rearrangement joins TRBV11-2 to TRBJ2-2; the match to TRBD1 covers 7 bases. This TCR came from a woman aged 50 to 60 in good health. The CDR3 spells CASSLVTGANTGELFF. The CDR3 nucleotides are TGTGCCAGCAGCTTAGTTACAGGGGCGAACACCGGGGAGCTGTTTTTT.